Many counts were recorded for the clone carrying this T cell receptor (beta chain). Antigen: not known. Looked up from germline, CDR1 is MNHEY and CDR2 is SVGAGI. The CDR3 totals 14 residues. Trimming stripped 1 base from V and 1 base from J, with 8 bases between. The data originate from a study of neurological immune-mediated disorders. TCRdb analysed the 5' RACE reads with MiXCR anew, one entry per CDR3 protein. The sample has around 49,000 distinct CDR3 sequences, approximately 11% seen once. Indicated time point: longitudinal time-point 1 (baseline). The study built unsorted libraries from 2 million PBMCs kept at -80 C. Findings and caveats of the study: Private repertoires in all groups were suggested by the absence of shared CDR3 amino acid sequences among expanded clones across subjects.

The source is a woman aged 35 to 49 in good health. The chain uses TRBV6-5 and TRBJ2-7; D unclear. Material: PBMCs. The CDR3 protein is CASSYYDKSYEQYF. The CDR3 region has the DNA TGTGCCAGCAGTTACTACGACAAATCCTACGAGCAGTACTTC.